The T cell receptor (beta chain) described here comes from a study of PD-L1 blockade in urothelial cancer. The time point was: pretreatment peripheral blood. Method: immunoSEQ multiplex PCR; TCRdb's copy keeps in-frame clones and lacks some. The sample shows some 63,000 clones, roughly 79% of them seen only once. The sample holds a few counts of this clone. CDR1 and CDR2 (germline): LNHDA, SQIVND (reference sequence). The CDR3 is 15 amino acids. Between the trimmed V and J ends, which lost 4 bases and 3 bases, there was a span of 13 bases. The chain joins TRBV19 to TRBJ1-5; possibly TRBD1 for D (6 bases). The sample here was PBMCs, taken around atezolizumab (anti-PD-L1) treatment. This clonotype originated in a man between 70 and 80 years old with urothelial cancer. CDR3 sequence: CASSTGTSTNQPQHF. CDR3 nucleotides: TGTGCCAGTAGTACGGGGACATCCACCAATCAGCCCCAGCATTTT.